This T cell receptor beta chain originates from a study of T cell changes during pregnancy in multiple sclerosis. This table comes from immunoSEQ multiplex PCR, and its TCRdb copy is limited to in-frame clones, with some not included. Of tens of thousands of clones listed, roughly 92% are singletons. This receptor was taken from a female donor with multiple sclerosis, enrolled in a pregnancy study. The sequenced sample was CD8+ T cells from peripheral blood mononuclear cells, obtained in the third trimester of pregnancy.

This CDR3 reads CASSEAGGRDEQYF. In DNA form, the CDR3 reads TGTGCCAGCAGTGAAGCGGGAGGGCGGGACGAGCAGTACTTC. The gene calls are TRBV25-1 and TRBJ2-7; 9 bases map to TRBD2. Germline loops: CDR1 MGHDK, CDR2 SYGVNS. The CDR3 runs to 14 residues. Trimming at V came to 2 bases and at J to 5 bases, leaving 4 bases not matched to a gene.